These 10 T cell receptor beta chains originate from one sample sequenced in a study of shared clonotypes between healthy human individuals. Measured with immunoSEQ multiplex PCR; TCRdb has only the in-frame clones, and not every one. Here the sample spans 600,000 to 750,000 clones, 90% being singletons. Input material: memory CD8+ T cells from PBMCs. Subset denoted: CD45RO+ cells pooled with CCR7-negative TemRA cells. The source is a man younger than 30 in good health. Some clones in this sample may be carry-over from other donors' samples.

This chain uses TRBV19 with TRBJ2-5; D remains ambiguous. Germline CDR1 and CDR2: LNHDA and SQIVND (reference sequence). Trimming cost V 0 bases and J 2 bases, with 13 bases left between them. There are 16 residues in the CDR3. The CDR3 DNA sequence: TGTGCCAGTAGTATAGATCTAAGGATGGGTCAAGAGACCCAGTACTTC. It encodes CASSIDLRMGQETQYF.

The chain has TRBV7-9 and TRBJ1-2, with D perhaps matching TRBD1 (5 bases). Per the germline V gene, CDR1 is SEHNR and CDR2 is FQNEAQ (reference sequence). The CDR3 is 16 residues long. The V and J ends lost 3 bases and 3 bases respectively, with 17 bases between them. For the CDR3, the DNA is TGTGCCAGCAGCTTCGGGGCGCCCCAGCCCGACTATGGCTACACCTTC. Its translation is CASSFGAPQPDYGYTF. Together with reference TRBV7-9 and TRBJ1-2, the CDR3 gives the full variable domain: DTGVSQNPRHKITKRGQNVTFRCDPISEHNRLYWYRQTLGQGPEFLTYFQNEAQLEKSRLLSDRFSAERPKGSFSTLEIQRTEQGDSAMYLCASSFGAPQPDYGYTFGSGTRLTVV.

The J gene is TRBJ2-1, the V gene TRBV4-1; D is perhaps TRBD1 (6 bases). This CDR3 has 12 amino acids. The germline V gene has CDR1 MGHRA and CDR2 YSYEKL. Trimming took 3 bases from V and 9 from J, leaving 9 bases between them. CDR3 protein: CASSHRTVEQFF. The CDR3 DNA sequence: TGCGCCAGCAGCCACCGGACAGTTGAGCAGTTCTTC.

Here the CDR3 DNA reads TGTGCCAGCAGGGCCCTCTGGACAGGGGGCACCGGGGAGCTGTTTTTT. Protein sequence: CASRALWTGGTGELFF. The V and J genes are TRBV7-6 and TRBJ2-2; 10 bases map to TRBD1. Germline V gives CDR1 SGHVS, CDR2 FNYEAQ. The CDR3 runs 16 residues. Losses at the gene ends were 6 bases for V and 4 bases for J; bases not matched to a gene: 8. Full variable domain (outside the CDR3, taken from reference TRBV7-6 and TRBJ2-2): GAGVSQSPRYKVTKRGQDVALRCDPISGHVSLYWYRQALGQGPEFLTYFNYEAQQDKSGLPNDRFSAERPEGSISTLTIQRTEQRDSAMYRCASRALWTGGTGELFFGEGSRLTVL.

The sample holds many counts of this clone. This sample includes further DNA sequences coding for the same CDR3. The chain recombines TRBV27 with TRBJ1-5; D is ambiguous. This CDR3 is 12 amino acids long. Trimming stripped 5 bases from V and 4 bases from J, with 6 bases between. The germline CDR1 and CDR2 sequences are MNHEY and SMNVEV (reference sequence). CDR3 DNA: TGTGCCAGCAGTACGCAAAATCAGCCCCAGCATTTT. Its translation is CASSTQNQPQHF.

In this sample, this clone turned up a few times. The V call is TRBV9, the J call TRBJ1-4; D is undetermined. The CDR3 is 15 amino acids. CDR1 and CDR2 from the germline V gene are SGDLS and YYNGEE. Trimming pared 0 bases from V and 7 bases from J, leaving 13 bases between. Here the CDR3 DNA reads TGTGCCAGCAGCGTAGCTACCGACTTGGGTGAAAAACTGTTTTTT. Amino acids: CASSVATDLGEKLFF.

The gene calls are TRBV5-1 and TRBJ2-7; 12 bases match TRBD2. This CDR3 is built from 18 residues. Germline CDR1 and CDR2: SGHRS and YFSETQ. V was pared by 1 base and J by 0 bases, with 8 bases of the junction left unmatched. CDR3: CASSLTPSGRDFSYEQYF. The CDR3, as DNA: TGCGCCAGCAGCTTGACTCCTAGCGGGAGGGATTTCTCCTACGAGCAGTACTTC. The complete variable domain, with remaining parts taken from reference TRBV5-1 and TRBJ2-7, reads KAGVTQTPRYLIKTRGQQVTLSCSPISGHRSVSWYQQTPGQGLQFLFEYFSETQRNKGNFPGRFSGRQFSNSRSEMNVSTLELGDSALYLCASSLTPSGRDFSYEQYFGPGTRLTVT.

The chain employs TRBV27 and TRBJ2-7; 10 bases align to TRBD2. The CDR3 covers 16 residues. V lost 3 bases to trimming and J lost 3 bases; unmatched junction nucleotides: 8. CDR1 MNHEY and CDR2 SMNVEV come from the germline V gene (reference sequence). CDR3 coding DNA: TGTGCCAGCAGTTTCTCAGCGGGAGGGGTACTCTACGAGCAGTACTTC. It translates to CASSFSAGGVLYEQYF.

This clone was seen repeatedly, ten times or more. The chain uses TRBV11-2 and TRBJ2-1; 7 bases fit TRBD2. The CDR3 totals 15 residues. From germline, CDR1 is SGHAT and CDR2 FQNNGV. V lost 6 bases, J lost 7 bases, and 12 bases stayed unmatched. In DNA, the CDR3 is TGTGCCAGCAGACCTAGCGGAGGGCCAGGGAATGAGCAGTTCTTC. This codes for CASRPSGGPGNEQFF.

This chain joins TRBV7-6 and TRBJ2-7; 8 bases agree with TRBD2. CDR1 and CDR2 from the germline V gene are SGHVS and FNYEAQ. This CDR3 has 15 amino acids. With V trimmed by 0 bases and J by 4 bases, 5 bases remained unmatched. CDR3 bases: TGTGCCAGCAGCTTAGCCAGGTCGGGAGGGTACGAGCAGTACTTC. Translation: CASSLARSGGYEQYF.